The rows below give T cell receptor beta chains drawn from one sample of a study of blood T cell repertoires in COVID-19. The table came from immunoSEQ multiplex PCR; TCRdb's copy has only in-frame clones and leaves some out. The table lists around 240,000 clones, 84% of them singletons. Sequenced input: peripheral blood. Receptors originate from a woman in her thirties or forties who had recovered from COVID-19. Each CDR3 is given with its conserved first and last residue. Fields, in order: J gene, V gene, CDR3 protein.

J gene: TRBJ1-1; V gene: TRBV20-1; CDR3 protein: CSASRGNTEAFF
J gene: TRBJ2-5; V gene: TRBV19; CDR3 protein: CASSGERQGTQYF
J gene: TRBJ1-2; V gene: TRBV19; CDR3 protein: CASSRRQPPIHGYTF
J gene: TRBJ1-1; V gene: TRBV16; CDR3 protein: CASSQSPGQGTEAFF
J gene: TRBJ2-7; V gene: TRBV5-6; CDR3 protein: CASSREYEQYF
J gene: TRBJ1-1; V gene: TRBV7-9; CDR3 protein: CASSLDLVGKAFF
J gene: TRBJ1-1; V gene: TRBV5-1; CDR3 protein: CASSSGQGEAEAFF
J gene: TRBJ1-6; V gene: TRBV30; CDR3 protein: CAWSVLGGFNSPLHF
J gene: TRBJ1-5; V gene: TRBV30; CDR3 protein: CAWSGQSNQPQHF
J gene: TRBJ1-2; V gene: TRBV7-2; CDR3 protein: CASSERWGQGAIGYGYTF
J gene: TRBJ1-5; V gene: TRBV5-1; CDR3 protein: CASSLEGVQPQHF
J gene: TRBJ2-7; V gene: TRBV6-2/TRBV6-3; CDR3 protein: CASSYPGTGSPYEQYF
J gene: TRBJ1-2; V gene: TRBV14; CDR3 protein: CASSRGGSIDGYTF
J gene: TRBJ1-2; V gene: TRBV6-4; CDR3 protein: CASSENRGSSTRGYTF
J gene: TRBJ2-5; V gene: TRBV27; CDR3 protein: CASTSRGGPGTQYF
J gene: TRBJ1-2; V gene: TRBV19; CDR3 protein: CASSTATGTDYGYTF